Shown below are 18 T cell receptor beta chains from a single sample sequenced in a study of somatic mutations in cytotoxic T cells in rheumatoid arthritis. Libraries were prepared by immunoSEQ multiplex PCR; TCRdb keeps only in-frame clonotypes and omits some of them. The sample lists 15,000 to 20,000 clones, roughly four fifths occurring once. Sample: CD8+ T cells sorted from blood. The source is a woman aged 45-65 years with rheumatoid arthritis.

In DNA, the CDR3 is TGTGCCATCAGTGAGTCAAGGTTGACCCCTGATCAGCCCCAGCATTTT. Translated, it gives CAISESRLTPDQPQHF. V usage is TRBV10-3 and J usage is TRBJ1-5; no definite D call. Germline-derived CDR1 and CDR2 are ENHRY and SYGVKD. The V end was cut by 0 bases, the J end by 5 bases, with 14 bases between. CDR3 length: 16 residues.

For the CDR3, the DNA is TGTGCCAGCAGTGAAGCGGAGGGCGGTCAGCCCCAGCATTTT. Translation: CASSEAEGGQPQHF. The chain employs TRBV6-1 and TRBJ1-5; D unresolved. Germline CDR1 is MNHNS and CDR2 is SASEGT. Trimming left V 0 bases short and J 6 bases short, with 9 bases between. This CDR3 is built from 14 residues.

In its sample, this clone was seen once. The chain couples TRBV30 to TRBJ1-1; no definite D call. The V and J ends lost 0 bases and 1 base respectively, with 6 bases between them. The V gene's germline CDR1 is GTSNPN and CDR2 SVGIG (reference sequence). The CDR3 has 13 amino acids. CDR3 DNA sequence: TGTGCCTGGAGTGTAGGAGGGAACACTGAAGCTTTCTTT. Translating it yields CAWSVGGNTEAFF.

The V gene is TRBV4-2, the J gene TRBJ2-3; D remains ambiguous. The CDR3 consists of 18 residues. The V end was cut by 0 bases, the J end by 0 bases, with 16 bases between. Germline assignment: CDR1 LGHNA and CDR2 YNFKEQ. The CDR3 nucleotides are TGTGCCAGCAGCCAAGAAGTTGACCTACCCCCTAGCACAGATACGCAGTATTTT. It specifies CASSQEVDLPPSTDTQYF.

The chain is built from TRBV7-6 and TRBJ2-2; TRBD1 agrees at 10 bases. After removal of 5 bases from V and 6 bases from J, the junction contained 12 bases not matched to a gene. Germline CDR1 SGHVS, CDR2 FNYEAQ. The CDR3 spans 17 residues. The CDR3 here is CASSTRAGDRGSGELFF. Here the CDR3 DNA reads TGTGCCAGCAGCACCCGCGCCGGGGACAGGGGTTCCGGGGAGCTGTTTTTT.

The chain joins TRBV6-6 to TRBJ2-2; no definite D call. Germline V lookup: CDR1 MNHNY, CDR2 SVGAGI (reference sequence). The CDR3 consists of 12 residues. Trimming stripped 8 bases from V and 3 bases from J, with 7 bases between. The CDR3 DNA reads TGTGCCAGCGGTTCTTACACCGGGGAGCTGTTTTTT. Its protein product is CASGSYTGELFF.

A single count supports this clone. This chain joins TRBV28 and TRBJ2-2, with D unresolved. Germline V gene lookup returns CDR1 MDHEN and CDR2 SYDVKM. The CDR3 sequence is 12 residues long. Trimming left V 2 bases short and J 6 bases short, with 4 bases between. The CDR3 DNA is TGTGCCAGCAGTTTAGGGGCCGGGGAGCTGTTTTTT. It specifies CASSLGAGELFF.

The J gene is TRBJ2-2, the V gene TRBV11-2; 8 bases align to TRBD1. Germline V gives CDR1 SGHAT, CDR2 FQNNGV. This CDR3 region has 19 residues. The ends lost 5 bases at V and 0 bases at J; junction bases unmatched: 14. The CDR3 region has the DNA TGTGCCAGCAGCGGAACAGGGGGTCCTAGAACCTCGAACACCGGGGAGCTGTTTTTT. The encoded protein is CASSGTGGPRTSNTGELFF.

This clone was detected once. The V call is TRBV5-5, the J call TRBJ2-7; a possible D gene is TRBD2 (6 bases). The CDR3 length is 14 residues. From germline, CDR1 is SGHKS and CDR2 YYEKEE (reference sequence). Trimming shortened V by 4 bases and J by 7 bases, and 18 bases separated the two germline ends. The CDR3 bases are TGTGCCAGCAGCGACCGGGACTTCCTTAAGGAGCAGTACTTC. The encoded protein is CASSDRDFLKEQYF.

This clone is medium-sized (0.01 to 0.1%) by share. V is TRBV5-6 and J is TRBJ1-1; weak D call: TRBD1 (5 bases). V lost 2 bases, J lost 5 bases, and 7 bases lay in between. Germline CDR1 is SGHDT and CDR2 is YYEEEE. This CDR3 has 12 residues. In DNA, the CDR3 is TGTGCCAGCAGCTTAAGGGGAACTGAAGCTTTCTTT. Its translation is CASSLRGTEAFF.

The chain couples TRBV29-1 to TRBJ2-1, with D uncertain. Trimming left V 5 bases short and J 7 bases short, with 9 bases between. The CDR3 has 11 amino acids. Germline CDR1 SQVTM, CDR2 ANQGSEA. The CDR3 loop is CSVPGWNEQFF. The CDR3 DNA reads as TGCAGCGTTCCCGGTTGGAATGAGCAGTTCTTC.

The chain carries TRBV19 and TRBJ1-2, with D uncertain. Germline CDR1 and CDR2: LNHDA and SQIVND (reference sequence). V shed 6 bases and J shed 2 bases, with 13 bases lying between them. The CDR3 is 14 amino acids. The CDR3 loop is CASSTAGSNYGYTF. The CDR3 DNA is TGTGCCAGTAGCACCGCGGGGAGCAACTATGGCTACACCTTC. Filled out from reference TRBV19 and TRBJ1-2, the complete variable domain reads DGGITQSPKYLFRKEGQNVTLSCEQNLNHDAMYWYRQDPGQGLRLIYYSQIVNDFQKGDIAEGYSVSREKKESFPLTVTSAQKNPTAFYLCASSTAGSNYGYTFGSGTRLTVV.

The V and J genes are TRBV4-3 and TRBJ1-2, with TRBD1 as a possible D gene (5 bases). The CDR3 is 15 amino acids. V was trimmed by 0 bases and J by 3 bases, leaving 11 bases between them. Germline CDR1 is LGHNA and CDR2 is YSLEER. DNA of the CDR3: TGCGCCAGCAGCCAAGAGGGGGGGATCTACTATGGCTACACCTTC. It codes for CASSQEGGIYYGYTF.

The chain carries TRBV5-6 and TRBJ2-6, with TRBD1 matching over 7 bases. The junction had 2 bases not matched to a gene; V was cut back by 2 bases and J by 3 bases. The CDR3 is 15 residues long. Germline CDR1 and CDR2: SGHDT and YYEEEE. CDR3 protein: CASSLGGGGANVLTF. The CDR3 DNA reads as TGTGCCAGCAGCTTAGGGGGCGGTGGGGCCAACGTCCTGACTTTC.

V and J are TRBV2 and TRBJ2-7, with D perhaps matching TRBD1 (7 bases). The ends were cut back, 8 bases at V and 7 bases at J, with 18 bases in the middle. The CDR3 spans 13 residues. Germline-derived CDR1 and CDR2 are SNHLY and FYNNEI. The CDR3 DNA reads as TGTGCCAGCGGCCTGATACAGGGGAGGGAGCAGTACTTC. It yields the protein CASGLIQGREQYF.

The rearrangement uses TRBV11-2 and TRBJ2-1; perhaps TRBD2 as D (6 bases). The CDR3 runs to 13 residues. Germline lookup yields CDR1 SGHAT and CDR2 FQNNGV. The V end was cut by 5 bases, the J end by 4 bases, with 9 bases between. The CDR3 reads CASSPGTYNEQFF. DNA of the CDR3: TGTGCCAGCAGCCCAGGGACTTACAATGAGCAGTTCTTC. The full variable domain, completed using reference TRBV11-2 and TRBJ2-1, is EAGVAQSPRYKIIEKRQSVAFWCNPISGHATLYWYQQILGQGPKLLIQFQNNGVVDDSQLPKDRFSAERLKGVDSTLKIQPAKLEDSAVYLCASSPGTYNEQFFGPGTRLTVL.

This clone was seen a handful of times. This chain uses TRBV6-6 with TRBJ1-4; D gene unclear. CDR3 size: 11 residues. The germline V gene has CDR1 MNHNY and CDR2 SVGAGI (reference sequence). Deletions cut 2 bases from V and 6 bases from J, with 1 base between. The CDR3 region has the DNA TGTGCCAGCAGTTACGATGAAAAACTGTTTTTT. Translation: CASSYDEKLFF.

The chain employs TRBV28 and TRBJ2-5; TRBD2 aligns across 12 bases. The ends lost 6 bases at V and 1 base at J; junction bases unmatched: 6. CDR3 length equals 16 residues. CDR1 is MDHEN, CDR2 SYDVKM, per germline. The CDR3 here is CASRRTSGRIQETQYF. For the CDR3, the DNA is TGTGCCAGCAGACGAACTAGCGGGAGGATCCAAGAGACCCAGTACTTC.